Included here is one T cell receptor (beta chain) sequence, with context. The sample belongs to a study of post-analysis software for immune sequencing data. TCR beta cDNA libraries included unique molecular identifiers. Some 500,000 cDNA molecules came from about 1 to 10 million T cells. TCRdb reanalysed the PCR reads using MiXCR and keeps one entry per CDR3 protein. The table lists 450,000 to 650,000 distinct CDR3 sequences, 40% to 50% of them singletons, with around 1.7% in the top ten. The TCR originated in a girl aged 10-17 years with multiple sclerosis. The sample consisted of blood.

The CDR3 loop is CASSFESAGSPLHF. In nucleotides, the CDR3 is TGCGCCAGCAGCTTTGAGTCAGCGGGTTCACCCCTCCACTTT. J is TRBJ1-6 and V is TRBV5-1; D call uncertain. The CDR3 length is 14 residues. The V and J ends lost 2 bases and 9 bases respectively, with 12 bases between them. Germline-derived CDR1 and CDR2 are SGHRS and YFSETQ.